Following are 10 T cell receptor beta chains from one sample sequenced in a study of T cell repertoires in cytomegalovirus infection. From the reads, TCRdb called clonotypes with MiXCR, one entry per CDR3 protein. The sample has roughly 720,000 distinct CDR3 sequences, less than 40% seen once. Sequences were obtained from PBMCs. Source of these receptors: a human donor in good health (CMV status not recorded). Some clones in this sample may be carry-over from other donors' samples.

This clonotype was observed once. The V gene is TRBV7-9, the J gene TRBJ2-7; D possibly uses TRBD1 or TRBD2 (6 bases each). Trimming took off 4 bases at V and 1 base at J, with 14 bases between the two ends. Germline loops: CDR1 SEHNR, CDR2 FQNEAQ (reference sequence). The CDR3 length is 15 residues. The CDR3 protein is CASSWGALTSYEQYF. The CDR3 nucleotides are TGTGCCAGCAGCTGGGGGGCTCTCACATCCTACGAGCAGTACTTC.

The chain links TRBV7-6 to TRBJ2-5; TRBD2 matches 8 bases. Germline V gene lookup returns CDR1 SGHVS and CDR2 FNYEAQ. The V segment lost 2 bases and the J segment 10 bases; nucleotides outside the gene matches: 9. CDR3 length: 14 residues. The CDR3 nucleotides are TGTGCCAGCAGCTTAAGCCGGGGGGGCCAGGACCAGTACTTC. It is translated as CASSLSRGGQDQYF.

The J gene is TRBJ1-1, the V gene TRBV2; TRBD1 is a possible D gene (5 bases). Germline CDR1 is SNHLY and CDR2 is FYNNEI. The CDR3 is made up of 14 amino acids. V was cut by 6 bases and J by 1 base, with 12 bases left in between. In DNA form, the CDR3 reads TGTGCCAGCAGGAGTGGGAGGGGGAACACTGAAGCTTTCTTT. Its translation is CASRSGRGNTEAFF.

In this sample, this clonotype turned up a few times. The genes are TRBV20-1 and TRBJ1-1; a possible D gene is TRBD1 (5 bases). Per germline, CDR1 DFQATT and CDR2 SNEGSKA (reference sequence). V shed 3 bases and J shed 2 bases, with 13 bases lying between them. The CDR3 is made up of 14 amino acids. CDR3 DNA: TGCAGTGCTAGGCCTGGGGCGGGTAACACTGAAGCTTTCTTT. Encoded protein: CSARPGAGNTEAFF.

The chain recombines TRBV15 with TRBJ1-1, with 8 positions matching TRBD1. Germline CDR1 is LNHNV and CDR2 is YYDKDF (reference sequence). J gave up 5 bases and V 3 bases, and 20 bases lay outside the gene matches. The CDR3 totals 19 residues. The CDR3 coding sequence is TGTGCCACCAGCAGCCGCACTTCTTCAGGGGGCGCAAGAGCAACTGAAGCTTTCTTT. Its translation: CATSSRTSSGGARATEAFF.

About this clonotype itself: A much larger clone lies a single base off, so this may be a read error. V and J are TRBV7-2 and TRBJ1-1; 11 nucleotides line up with TRBD1. This CDR3 has 15 amino acids. Germline V gene sequence: CDR1 SGHTA, CDR2 FQGNSA. Trimming at V came to 0 bases and at J to 5 bases, leaving 2 bases not matched to a gene. In nucleotides, the CDR3 is TGTGCCAGCAGCTTAGCCGGACAGGGGGCGACTGAAGCTTTCTTT. Protein: CASSLAGQGATEAFF.

The V gene is TRBV5-6, the J gene TRBJ2-1, with D possibly called TRBD1 or TRBD2 (5 bases each). The V gene lost 4 bases and the J gene lost 4 bases, with 18 bases spanning the gap. The germline CDR1 and CDR2 sequences are SGHDT and YYEEEE. The CDR3 has 16 amino acids. The CDR3: CASSQRSSRVYNEQFF. Written as DNA, the CDR3 is TGTGCCAGCAGCCAGCGTTCTAGCAGGGTTTACAATGAGCAGTTCTTC.

The table lists this clonotype with a few counts. This rearrangement joins TRBV7-2 to TRBJ1-4; perhaps TRBD1 as D (5 bases). Germline CDR1 reads SGHTA; CDR2 reads FQGNSA. V lost 3 bases, J lost 11 bases, and 16 bases lay in between. CDR3 length: 14 residues. The CDR3 DNA is TGTGCCAGCAGCTTGGGACTGCCGCGTGGTAAACTGTTTTTT. It specifies CASSLGLPRGKLFF.

The rearrangement joins TRBV28 to TRBJ1-4; D unclear. Germline-derived CDR1 and CDR2 are MDHEN and SYDVKM. The CDR3 contains 15 residues. V was clipped by 5 bases and J by 6 bases, with 16 bases between them. The CDR3 nucleotides read TGTGCCAGCAGTCCGCTCCTTTCCTCGGATGAAAAACTGTTTTTT. Translating gives CASSPLLSSDEKLFF.

The genes are TRBV4-2 and TRBJ2-7, with D unresolved. This CDR3 spans 16 amino acids. Per germline, CDR1 LGHNA and CDR2 YNFKEQ. The ends were cut back, 0 bases at V and 3 bases at J, with 15 bases in the middle. CDR3 sequence: CASSQDPGQAHYEQYF. In DNA form, the CDR3 reads TGTGCCAGCAGCCAAGATCCCGGTCAGGCGCACTACGAGCAGTACTTC.